These 8 T cell receptor beta chains were all obtained from the same sample, sequenced in a study of blood T cell repertoires in COVID-19. Some clones are missing from TCRdb's copy, which holds only in-frame ones; the method was immunoSEQ multiplex PCR. The repertoire consists of 150,000 or so clones, with 65% to 90% occurring once and the leading ten covering about 7%. Input material: peripheral blood. The receptor source for this set is a woman between 45 and 60 years old in a cohort sampled during active or convalescent COVID-19.

Only a few counts were recorded for this clone. This chain joins TRBV3-1 (or the pseudogene TRBV3-2) and TRBJ1-1, with 10 bases aligning to TRBD1. Germline CDR1 LGHDT, CDR2 YNNKEL (reference sequence). V was clipped by 0 bases and J by 11 bases; unmatched bases: 3. The CDR3 contains 13 residues. For the CDR3, the DNA is TGTGCCAGCAGCCAAGAAGGGACAGGGGTTGCTTTCTTT. Its translation: CASSQEGTGVAFF.

This clone has at least ten counts. The chain couples TRBV19 to TRBJ2-7; 8 bases are a match to TRBD2. This CDR3 is 16 amino acids long. Germline values: CDR1 LNHDA, CDR2 SQIVND (reference sequence). The V gene end was trimmed by 4 bases and the J gene end by 2 bases; junction bases not matched to a gene: 10. CDR3 sequence: CASSKESGGKPYEQYF. DNA for the CDR3: TGTGCCAGTAGTAAAGAGTCGGGGGGGAAGCCCTACGAGCAGTACTTC.

V usage is TRBV7-2 and J usage is TRBJ1-5; 8 bases fit TRBD1. The CDR3 is 15 residues long. Germline values: CDR1 SGHTA, CDR2 FQGNSA. V shed 1 base, J shed 5 bases, and the junction held 4 bases outside the gene matches. The CDR3 nucleotides are TGTGCCAGCAGCTTAGGCGGACAGGGCTATCAGCCCCAGCATTTT. It codes for CASSLGGQGYQPQHF.

The chain carries TRBV11-2 and TRBJ1-3, with TRBD1 matching over 8 bases. The CDR3 has 15 residues. CDR1 and CDR2 from the germline V gene are SGHAT and FQNNGV. J lost 8 bases, V lost 4 bases, and 10 bases had no gene match. The CDR3 region has the DNA TGTGCCAGCAGCTCCAACCACAGGGGGACAGACACCATATATTTT. Translating it yields CASSSNHRGTDTIYF.

The chain carries TRBV18 and TRBJ2-5; D unresolved. Germline V lookup: CDR1 KGHSH, CDR2 LQKENI. Trimming pared 3 bases from V and 5 bases from J, leaving 4 bases between. This CDR3 has 11 residues. In nucleotides, the CDR3 is TGTGCCAGCTCACCTGAGGAGACCCAGTACTTC. As protein: CASSPEETQYF.

This clone was counted a single time. V and J are TRBV2 and TRBJ2-7; 8 bases line up with TRBD2. V was clipped by 8 bases and J by 4 bases; unmatched bases: 7. Germline CDR1 SNHLY, CDR2 FYNNEI. The CDR3 runs to 13 residues. The CDR3 sequence: CASYSGVLYEQYF. For the CDR3, the DNA is TGTGCCAGCTATAGCGGGGTACTGTACGAGCAGTACTTC.

In its sample, this clone was seen a few times. The chain combines TRBV7-8 with TRBJ2-5; D is unclear. Trimming took 1 base from V and 1 from J, leaving 4 bases between them. From germline, CDR1 is SGHVS and CDR2 FQNEAQ. CDR3 length: 13 residues. CDR3 coding DNA: TGTGCCAGCAGCTTAGGAGTCCAAGAGACCCAGTACTTC. Translated, it gives CASSLGVQETQYF.

The V and J genes are TRBV30 and TRBJ1-5, with D perhaps TRBD1 (5 bases). The CDR3 totals 13 residues. With 5 bases removed from V and 0 bases from J, the gap between germline ends came to 8 bases. Per the germline V gene, CDR1 is GTSNPN and CDR2 is SVGIG (reference sequence). The DNA for the CDR3 is TGTGCCTGGGCCCAGGGTAGCAATCAGCCCCAGCATTTT. Translated: CAWAQGSNQPQHF.